Following are 5 T cell receptor beta chains from one sample sequenced in a study of neurological immune-mediated disorders. One entry per CDR3 protein, called by TCRdb with MiXCR from the 5' RACE reads. The data show some 68,000 distinct CDR3 sequences, with approximately 14% seen just once and around 4.3% held by the top ten. Time point: longitudinal time-point 1 (baseline). Sequenced sample: PBMCs. These receptors all come from a female donor with HTLV-1-associated myelopathy (HAM/TSP).

In its sample, this clonotype was seen many times. This chain joins TRBV7-2 and TRBJ2-7, with D possibly TRBD2 on 5 matching bases. This CDR3 has 14 residues. The germline V gene encodes CDR1 SGHTA and CDR2 FQGNSA. V was shortened by 6 bases and J by 7 bases, with 19 bases between the two germline ends. The chain's CDR3 is CASSHTGFSGEQYF. The CDR3 coding sequence is TGTGCCAGCAGTCACACGGGATTCTCGGGAGAGCAGTACTTC.

Note on this clonotype: This may come from a read error, since a much larger clone is one base off. The chain employs TRBV10-3 and TRBJ2-3; TRBD2 matches 15 bases. V lost 6 bases to trimming and J lost 4 bases; unmatched junction nucleotides: 5. The CDR3 is 16 residues long. Germline CDR1 reads ENHRY; CDR2 reads SYGVKD. CDR3 DNA sequence: TGTGCCATCAGGACCTGGACTAGCGGGGGGGCAGATACGCAGTATTTT. Residues: CAIRTWTSGGADTQYF.

Turning to this clonotype: A much more abundant neighbour one base away suggests this may be a read error. The chain employs TRBV7-9 and TRBJ2-3; D is ambiguous. CDR3 length: 15 residues. Germline lookup yields CDR1 SEHNR and CDR2 FQNEAQ (reference sequence). The CDR3 region is CACSYPRLSTDTQYF. The CDR3, as DNA: TGTGCCTGCAGCTATCCCCGTTTAAGCACAGATACGCAGTATTTT.

This clonotype appeared many times. This sequence joins TRBV5-1 and TRBJ2-7; 8 positions match TRBD1. The V segment lost 5 bases and the J segment 6 bases; nucleotides outside the gene matches: 10. CDR3 size: 14 residues. CDR1 is SGHRS and CDR2 is YFSETQ in the germline V gene. The CDR3 bases are TGCGCCAGCAGTCTCGGGACAGGCCCGGTCGAGCAGTACTTC. It specifies CASSLGTGPVEQYF. Complete variable domain (other parts from reference TRBV5-1 and TRBJ2-7): KAGVTQTPRYLIKTRGQQVTLSCSPISGHRSVSWYQQTPGQGLQFLFEYFSETQRNKGNFPGRFSGRQFSNSRSEMNVSTLELGDSALYLCASSLGTGPVEQYFGPGTRLTVT.

This clonotype was detected ten times or more. V usage is TRBV7-2 and J usage is TRBJ2-1; D remains ambiguous. CDR3 length: 11 amino acids. Germline loops: CDR1 SGHTA, CDR2 FQGNSA. Trimming stripped 5 bases from V and 6 bases from J, with 5 bases between. DNA for the CDR3: TGTGCCAGCAGCCCGACCAATGAGCAGTTCTTC. Translating gives CASSPTNEQFF.